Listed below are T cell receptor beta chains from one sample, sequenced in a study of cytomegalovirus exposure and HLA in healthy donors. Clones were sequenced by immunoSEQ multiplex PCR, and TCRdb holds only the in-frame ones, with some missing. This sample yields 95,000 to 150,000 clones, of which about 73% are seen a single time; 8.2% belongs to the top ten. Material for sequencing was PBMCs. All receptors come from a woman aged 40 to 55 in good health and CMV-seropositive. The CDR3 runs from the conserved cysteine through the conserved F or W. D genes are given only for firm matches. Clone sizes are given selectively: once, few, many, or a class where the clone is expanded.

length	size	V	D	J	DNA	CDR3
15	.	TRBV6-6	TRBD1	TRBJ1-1	TGTGCCAGTCGTCAGGGGGCTGCTGGGGGCACTGAAGCTTTCTTT	CASRQGAAGGTEAFF
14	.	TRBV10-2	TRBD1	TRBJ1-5	TGCGCCAGCGCACGGGGACAGTCAAATCAGCCCCAGCATTTT	CASARGQSNQPQHF
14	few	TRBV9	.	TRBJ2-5	TGTGCCAGCAGCGTAGGCCCAGACCAAGAGACCCAGTACTTC	CASSVGPDQETQYF
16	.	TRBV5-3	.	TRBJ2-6	TGTGCCAGAAGCTTGGTCAGGGGCTCTGGGGCCAACGTCCTGACTTTC	CARSLVRGSGANVLTF
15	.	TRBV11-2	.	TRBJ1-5	TGTGCCAGCAGCCTTGTGGGCAATAGCAATCAGCCCCAGCATTTT	CASSLVGNSNQPQHF
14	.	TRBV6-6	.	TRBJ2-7	TGTGCCAGCAGCGACGTGAGTGGAGCGCGCGAGCAGTACTTC	CASSDVSGAREQYF
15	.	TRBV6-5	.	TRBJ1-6	TGTGCCAGCAGTTACTCGACACTGACCGATTCACCCCTCCACTTT	CASSYSTLTDSPLHF
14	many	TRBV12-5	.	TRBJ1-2	TGTGCTAGTGGTTTAAAGGAGGGTATGAACGGCTACACCTTC	CASGLKEGMNGYTF
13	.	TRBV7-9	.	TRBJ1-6	TGTGCCAGCAGCTTAGATAATTTGTCACCCCTCCACTTT	CASSLDNLSPLHF
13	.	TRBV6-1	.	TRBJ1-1	TGTGCCAGCAGTGCCCCAGGGTCCCCGGGTGCTTTCTTT	CASSAPGSPGAFF
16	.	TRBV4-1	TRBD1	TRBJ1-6	TGCGCCAGCAGCCTCCGGGACAGCTCCTATAATTCACCCCTCCACTTT	CASSLRDSSYNSPLHF